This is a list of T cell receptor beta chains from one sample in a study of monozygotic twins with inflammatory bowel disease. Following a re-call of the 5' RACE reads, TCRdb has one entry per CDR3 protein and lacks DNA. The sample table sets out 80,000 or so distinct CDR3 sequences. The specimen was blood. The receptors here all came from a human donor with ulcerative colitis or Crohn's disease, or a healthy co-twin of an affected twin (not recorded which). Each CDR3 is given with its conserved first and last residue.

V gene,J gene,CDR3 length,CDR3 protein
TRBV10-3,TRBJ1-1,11,CAISEGGEAFF
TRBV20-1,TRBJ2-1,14,CSAPEPSSYNEQFF
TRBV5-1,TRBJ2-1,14,CASSLAGIDNEQFF
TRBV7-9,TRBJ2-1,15,CASSSRDEPYNEQFF
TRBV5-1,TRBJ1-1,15,CASSGTILRSTEAFF
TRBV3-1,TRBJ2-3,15,CASSRSQLDTDTQYF
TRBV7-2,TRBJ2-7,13,CASSLDRSYEQYF
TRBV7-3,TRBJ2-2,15,CASSLSGPNTGELFF
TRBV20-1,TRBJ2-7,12,CSADRGSYEQYF
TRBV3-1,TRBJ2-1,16,CASSVLSADSYNEQFF
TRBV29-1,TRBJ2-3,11,CSKTAADTQYF
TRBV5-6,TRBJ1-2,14,CASSLGGHPYGYTF
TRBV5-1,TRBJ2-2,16,CASSFPYFPDTGELFF
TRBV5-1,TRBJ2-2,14,CASSLQENTGELFF
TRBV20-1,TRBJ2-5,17,CSARRAGTSGGAETQYF
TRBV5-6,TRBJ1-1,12,CASSDQGPEAFF
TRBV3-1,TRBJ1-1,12,CASRMGGTEAFF
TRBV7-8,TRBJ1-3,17,CASSPDKSGGSGNTIYF
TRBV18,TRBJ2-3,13,CASSRGGTDTQYF
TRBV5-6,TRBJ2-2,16,CASTNPDRGDTGELFF
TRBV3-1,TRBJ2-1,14,CASTQGGSYNEQFF
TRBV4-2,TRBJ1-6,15,CASESTGTGESPLHF
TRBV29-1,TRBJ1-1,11,CSVALNTEAFF
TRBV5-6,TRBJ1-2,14,CASSFRQGARGYTF
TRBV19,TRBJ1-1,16,CASSSPRIHAQAEAFF
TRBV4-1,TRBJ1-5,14,CASSLYTENQPQHF
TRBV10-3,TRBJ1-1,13,CAISERWDTEAFF
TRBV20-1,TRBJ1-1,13,CSQGGAGYTEAFF
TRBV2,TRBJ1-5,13,CASSEDREGPQHF
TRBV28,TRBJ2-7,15,CASSSGGAPPYEQYF
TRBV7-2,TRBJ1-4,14,CASSLYGSVEKLFF
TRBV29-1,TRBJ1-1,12,CSVEGMNTEAFF
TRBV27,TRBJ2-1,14,CASKVMSGANGAFF
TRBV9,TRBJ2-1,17,CASSPQGDVSSYNEQFF
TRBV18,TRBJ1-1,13,CASAGQENTEAFF
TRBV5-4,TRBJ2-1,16,CASSLATASGGYEQFF